The 25 T cell receptor beta chains in this list originate from one sample, sequenced in a study of blood T cell repertoires in COVID-19. Clones were read by immunoSEQ multiplex PCR, and TCRdb kept only the in-frame ones, dropping some. The sample lists approximately 230,000 clones; roughly 90% were seen once. Sample: peripheral blood. Receptors originate from a man aged 25-45 years who had recovered from COVID-19.

The J gene is TRBJ2-3, the V gene TRBV19, with D tentatively TRBD1 (6 bases). CDR1 is LNHDA and CDR2 is SQIVND in the germline V gene (reference sequence). The CDR3 is made up of 16 amino acids. V shed 3 bases and J shed 0 bases, with 13 bases lying between them. The CDR3 protein is CASSIGGGYSTDTQYF. In DNA, the CDR3 is TGTGCCAGTAGTATCGGTGGGGGCTACAGCACAGATACGCAGTATTTT.

The genes are TRBV10-2 and TRBJ1-5, with a weak D call TRBD1 (6 bases). This CDR3 is 17 amino acids long. Trimming pared 6 bases from V and 2 bases from J, leaving 20 bases between. Germline loops: CDR1 WSHSY, CDR2 SAAADI. CDR3 amino acids: CASREQGGVGGNQPQHF. The CDR3 DNA sequence: TGCGCCAGCAGAGAACAGGGAGGGGTAGGTGGCAATCAGCCCCAGCATTTT.

The chain uses TRBV5-1 and TRBJ2-2; no clear D. Between the trimmed V and J ends, which lost 2 bases and 6 bases, there was a span of 8 bases. CDR3 length equals 13 residues. Germline V gene lookup returns CDR1 SGHRS and CDR2 YFSETQ. CDR3 DNA sequence: TGCGCCAGCAGCTTTAGCCGGGCCGGGGAGCTGTTTTTT. Translated: CASSFSRAGELFF.

The rearrangement links TRBV4-1 to TRBJ2-1, with 13 bases aligning to TRBD2. Trimming cost V 3 bases and J 10 bases; bases outside gene matches: 6. CDR1 is MGHRA, CDR2 YSYEKL, per germline. The CDR3 extends over 15 amino acids. The CDR3 nucleotides are TGCGCCAGCAGCCACGAACTAGCGGGGGGGCACGAGCAGTTCTTC. It yields the protein CASSHELAGGHEQFF.

The rearrangement uses TRBV7-8 and TRBJ2-3; 7 positions agree with TRBD2. Germline-derived CDR1 and CDR2 are SGHVS and FQNEAQ. V lost 5 bases, J lost 1 base, and 9 bases stayed unmatched. The length of the CDR3 is 16 residues. CDR3 amino acids: CASSPRASGGTDTQYF. The CDR3, as DNA: TGTGCCAGCAGCCCCCGTGCAAGCGGGGGCACAGATACGCAGTATTTT.

Notes on this clone: Here the CDR3 omits its conserved ending phenylalanine or tryptophan, so a read error is the likely source. The limits of the CDR3 on the DNA are not certain, so only TCRdb's listed CDR3 is given. The V call is TRBV10-3, the J call TRBJ1-1; the D segment call TRBD1 is taken from the table without a DNA check. The CDR3 totals 10 residues, both ends included. Per the germline V gene, CDR1 is ENHRY and CDR2 is SYGVKD. The CDR3 spells CAISSGQGAS.

With respect to this clone: Given the absence of the conserved phenylalanine or tryptophan at the CDR3 end, a read error is likely. The DNA is left out, because the CDR3 cannot be placed on it with certainty; the CDR3 is given as TCRdb lists it. V and J are TRBV9 and TRBJ1-2; the tabulated D call, TRBD1, remains unverified against the DNA. The CDR3 contains 14 residues when both ends are counted. Germline V gives CDR1 SGDLS, CDR2 YYNGEE. The chain's CDR3 is CASSATPGGPRGAI.

This clone was recorded only once. V usage is TRBV10-2 and J usage is TRBJ2-4; TRBD1 is a possible D gene (5 bases). The CDR3 runs 11 residues. The germline V gene encodes CDR1 WSHSY and CDR2 SAAADI. The V end was cut by 3 bases, the J end by 16 bases, with 13 bases between. In DNA form, the CDR3 reads TGCGCCAGCAGTGATGACAGTAAAGAATACTTC. Amino acid sequence: CASSDDSKEYF.

This clone was observed a few times. J is TRBJ2-2 and V is TRBV4-1; the D gene is possibly TRBD2 (5 bases). The CDR3 totals 18 residues. The V end lost 3 bases, the J end lost 1 base, and 18 bases lay between the germline ends. Germline values: CDR1 MGHRA, CDR2 YSYEKL. CDR3: CASSQRVYSIGNTGELFF. CDR3 coding DNA: TGCGCCAGCAGCCAGAGGGTCTACTCGATAGGGAACACCGGGGAGCTGTTTTTT.

The V call is TRBV6-5, the J call TRBJ1-1, with D possibly matching TRBD1 (6 bases). The CDR3 runs to 15 residues. Germline V gives CDR1 MNHEY, CDR2 SVGAGI. V lost 5 bases and J lost 0, with 13 bases in between. CDR3 sequence reads: CASSLSGTLNTEAFF. For the CDR3, the DNA is TGTGCCAGCAGTCTATCCGGGACATTGAACACTGAAGCTTTCTTT.

This clone is a singleton in its sample. The chain links TRBV4-1 to TRBJ2-2; 7 bases match TRBD2. Germline CDR1 and CDR2: MGHRA and YSYEKL. This CDR3 region has 18 residues. The V and J ends lost 4 bases and 2 bases, in that order; junction bases with no gene match: 13. The CDR3 spells CASSLDPRDYRNTGELFF. The CDR3 nucleotides are TGCGCCAGCAGCCTCGACCCCCGGGACTACCGAAACACCGGGGAGCTGTTTTTT.

J is TRBJ2-5 and V is TRBV5-4; D perhaps matches TRBD1 (6 bases). Trimming took off 4 bases at V and 4 bases at J, with 14 bases between the two ends. Germline V gives CDR1 SGHNT, CDR2 YYREEE (reference sequence). The CDR3 spans 14 residues. CDR3 residues: CASSLYRDRETQYF. The CDR3 bases are TGTGCCAGCAGCCTATACAGGGATCGAGAGACCCAGTACTTC.

The V call is TRBV18, the J call TRBJ2-1; D is uncertain. The CDR3 loop spans 13 amino acids. V was trimmed by 0 bases and J by 5 bases, leaving 5 bases between them. The germline V gene encodes CDR1 KGHSH and CDR2 LQKENI. In DNA, the CDR3 is TGTGCCAGCTCACCACCTGTAGACAATGAGCAGTTCTTC. Amino acid sequence: CASSPPVDNEQFF.

The gene calls are TRBV5-4 and TRBJ2-5, with TRBD2 identical over 10 bases. Germline V gene data show CDR1 as SGHNT and CDR2 as YYREEE (reference sequence). There are 16 residues in the CDR3. With 3 bases clipped from V and 5 bases from J, the junction kept 10 bases outside the gene matches. The CDR3 DNA reads TGTGCCAGCAGCTCACAGCGGGGGGGCACCCAGGAGACCCAGTACTTC. Translated: CASSSQRGGTQETQYF.

Only one count was recorded for this clone. The chain couples TRBV27 to TRBJ2-3; no firm D call. The CDR3 is 11 residues long. V dropped 5 bases and J dropped 5 bases, with 5 bases sitting between them. Germline CDR1 MNHEY, CDR2 SMNVEV (reference sequence). The CDR3 coding sequence is TGTGCCAGCAGTGAGAGAGATACGCAGTATTTT. This codes for CASSERDTQYF.

The V and J genes are TRBV6-5 and TRBJ2-7, with 8 bases fitting TRBD1. The CDR3 length is 14 residues. Germline loops: CDR1 MNHEY, CDR2 SVGAGI. Trimming took 7 bases from V and 5 from J; bases not matched to a gene: 10. CDR3 sequence reads: CASNHRTGYHEQYF. The CDR3 DNA reads TGTGCCAGCAATCACAGGACAGGGTACCACGAGCAGTACTTC.

The rearrangement links TRBV6-2 or TRBV6-3 to TRBJ1-6, with a weak D call TRBD1 (5 bases). The germline V and J ends were trimmed by 2 bases and 6 bases, with 17 bases remaining between them. Germline CDR1 is MNHEY and CDR2 is SVGEGT. The CDR3 spans 17 residues. This chain's CDR3 is CASSYSRGFSTNSPLHF. The DNA for the CDR3 is TGTGCCAGCAGTTACAGTCGGGGGTTCAGCACTAATTCACCCCTCCACTTT.

The V and J genes are TRBV6-5 and TRBJ2-1; TRBD2 matches 11 bases. This CDR3 is 15 amino acids long. The ends lost 5 bases at V and 8 bases at J; junction bases unmatched: 8. In germline, CDR1 is MNHEY, CDR2 SVGAGI. This chain's CDR3 is CASSPYSGGVYEQFF. The CDR3 DNA reads as TGTGCCAGCAGTCCATATAGCGGGGGGGTCTATGAGCAGTTCTTC.

This clone was counted a few times. The chain links TRBV11-1 to TRBJ2-2; 9 bases are a match to TRBD2. CDR1 and CDR2 from the germline V gene are SGHAT and FQDESV (reference sequence). Unmatched junction bases numbered 5, after V lost 3 bases and J lost 6 bases. The CDR3 covers 15 residues. Here the CDR3 DNA reads TGTGCCAGCAGCTTTGGCGGGGGGGCCGCCGGGGAGCTGTTTTTT. This translates into CASSFGGGAAGELFF.

The chain links TRBV4-2 to TRBJ2-1; 9 nucleotides agree with TRBD1. J gave up 10 bases and V 5 bases, and 9 bases lay outside the gene matches. CDR1 is LGHNA, CDR2 YNFKEQ, per germline. This CDR3 contains 14 residues. Here the CDR3 DNA reads TGTGCCAGCAGCTACGGGACAGGGAAAGACGAGCAGTTCTTC. It codes for CASSYGTGKDEQFF.

This rearrangement joins TRBV10-2 to TRBJ2-7; no clear D. The CDR3 has 12 residues. Germline V gene data show CDR1 as WSHSY and CDR2 as SAAADI. V was pared by 6 bases and J by 5 bases, with 11 bases between. The CDR3 DNA reads TGCGCCAGCAGGACTCTGCCTAACGAGCAGTACTTC. Translating gives CASRTLPNEQYF.

The CDR3 DNA is TGTGCCAGCAGCCAAGTGGCGGGGGGGAACGAGCAGTACTTC. Encoded protein: CASSQVAGGNEQYF. This chain connects TRBV3-1 (or the pseudogene TRBV3-2) to TRBJ2-7; TRBD2 matches 9 bases. The CDR3 is 14 amino acids. V trimming: 1 base; J trimming: 5 bases; junction bases outside the gene matches: 3. Germline values: CDR1 LGHDT, CDR2 YNNKEL (reference sequence).

The chain employs TRBV19 and TRBJ2-7; TRBD2 agrees at 7 bases. The V segment lost 5 bases and the J segment 4 bases; nucleotides outside the gene matches: 2. This CDR3 contains 12 residues. Germline values: CDR1 LNHDA, CDR2 SQIVND (reference sequence). For the CDR3, the DNA is TGTGCCAGTAGTGAAGCGGGGTACGAGCAGTACTTC. It specifies CASSEAGYEQYF.

The chain joins TRBV5-1 to TRBJ1-5; tentative D call: TRBD1 (5 bases). V was shortened by 4 bases and J by 6 bases, with 20 bases between the two germline ends. Per germline, CDR1 SGHRS and CDR2 YFSETQ. The CDR3 length is 16 residues. Here the CDR3 DNA reads TGCGCCAGCAGCCCGGGACTCCAAATGGGTGGTCAGCCCCAGCATTTT. It is translated as CASSPGLQMGGQPQHF.

This chain connects TRBV6-6 to TRBJ2-7, with a possible D match to TRBD1 (6 bases). CDR3 length equals 13 residues. Trimming left V 7 bases short and J 0 bases short, with 10 bases between. Germline V gives CDR1 MNHNY, CDR2 SVGAGI (reference sequence). CDR3 bases: TGTGCCAGCAAACCAGGGGCCTCCTACGAGCAGTACTTC. Translating gives CASKPGASYEQYF.